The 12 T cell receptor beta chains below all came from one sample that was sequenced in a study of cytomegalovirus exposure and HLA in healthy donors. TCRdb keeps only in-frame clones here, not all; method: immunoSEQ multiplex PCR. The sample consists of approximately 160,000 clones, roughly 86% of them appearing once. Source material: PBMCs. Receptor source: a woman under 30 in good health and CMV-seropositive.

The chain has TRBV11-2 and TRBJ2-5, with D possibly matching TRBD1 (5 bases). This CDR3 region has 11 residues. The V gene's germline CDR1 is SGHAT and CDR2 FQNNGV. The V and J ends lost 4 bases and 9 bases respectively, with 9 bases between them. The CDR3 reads CASSSPTAQYF. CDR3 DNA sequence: TGTGCCAGCAGCTCGCCGACAGCCCAGTACTTC.

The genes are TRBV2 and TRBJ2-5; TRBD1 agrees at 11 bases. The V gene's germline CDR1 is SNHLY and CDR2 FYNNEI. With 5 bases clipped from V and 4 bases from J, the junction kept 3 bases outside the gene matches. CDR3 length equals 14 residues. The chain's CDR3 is CASSRDRGTETQYF. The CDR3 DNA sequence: TGTGCCAGCAGTAGGGACAGGGGGACAGAGACCCAGTACTTC.

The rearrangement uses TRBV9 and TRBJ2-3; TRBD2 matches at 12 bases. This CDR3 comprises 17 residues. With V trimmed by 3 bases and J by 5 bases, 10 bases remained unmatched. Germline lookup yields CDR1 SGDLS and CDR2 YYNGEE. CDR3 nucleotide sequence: TGTGCCAGCAGCGGCCCCCTAGCGGGAGGGCCGGGAGATACGCAGTATTTT. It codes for CASSGPLAGGPGDTQYF.

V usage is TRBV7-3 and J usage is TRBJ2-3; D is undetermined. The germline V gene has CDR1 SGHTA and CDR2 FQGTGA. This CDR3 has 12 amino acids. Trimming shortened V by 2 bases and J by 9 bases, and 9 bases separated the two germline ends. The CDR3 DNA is TGTGCCAGCAGCTTAGACGAAGCGACGCAGTATTTT. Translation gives CASSLDEATQYF.

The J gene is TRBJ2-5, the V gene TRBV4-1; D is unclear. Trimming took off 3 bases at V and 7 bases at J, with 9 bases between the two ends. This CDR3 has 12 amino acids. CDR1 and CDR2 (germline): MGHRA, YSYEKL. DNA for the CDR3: TGCGCCAGCAGCCAGCCCTCAGGGACCCAGTACTTC. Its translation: CASSQPSGTQYF.

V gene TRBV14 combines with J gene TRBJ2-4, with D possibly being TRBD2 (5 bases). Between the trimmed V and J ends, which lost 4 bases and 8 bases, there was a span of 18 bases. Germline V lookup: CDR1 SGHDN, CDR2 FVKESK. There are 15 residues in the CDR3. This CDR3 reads CASSRGGPPGDIQYF. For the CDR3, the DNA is TGTGCCAGCAGCCGAGGAGGCCCACCCGGCGACATTCAGTACTTC.

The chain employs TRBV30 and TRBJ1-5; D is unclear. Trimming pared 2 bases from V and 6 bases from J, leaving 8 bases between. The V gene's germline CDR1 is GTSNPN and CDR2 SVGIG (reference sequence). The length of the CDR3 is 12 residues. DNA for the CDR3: TGTGCCTGGAGTTCCTCGAGTCAGCCCCAGCATTTT. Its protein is CAWSSSSQPQHF.

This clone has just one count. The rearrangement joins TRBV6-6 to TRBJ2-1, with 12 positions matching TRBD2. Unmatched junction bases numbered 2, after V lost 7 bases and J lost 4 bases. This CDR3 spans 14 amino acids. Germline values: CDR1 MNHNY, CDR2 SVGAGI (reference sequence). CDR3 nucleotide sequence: TGTGCCAGCAAACTAGCGGGAGGATACAATGAGCAGTTCTTC. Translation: CASKLAGGYNEQFF.

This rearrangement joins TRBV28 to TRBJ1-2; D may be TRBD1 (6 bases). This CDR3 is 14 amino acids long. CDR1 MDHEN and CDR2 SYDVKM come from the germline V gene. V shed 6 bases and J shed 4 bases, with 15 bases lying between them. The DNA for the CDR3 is TGTGCCAGCAGGGGGGGGCAGGTCGCCTATGGCTACACCTTC. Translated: CASRGGQVAYGYTF.

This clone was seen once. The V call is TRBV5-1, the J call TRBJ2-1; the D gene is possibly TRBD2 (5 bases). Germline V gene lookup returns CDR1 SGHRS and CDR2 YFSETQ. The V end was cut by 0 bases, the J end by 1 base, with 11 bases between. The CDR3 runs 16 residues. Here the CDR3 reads CASSLDPADSYNEQFF. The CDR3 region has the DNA TGCGCCAGCAGCTTGGATCCAGCGGATTCCTACAATGAGCAGTTCTTC. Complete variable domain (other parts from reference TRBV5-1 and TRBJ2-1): KAGVTQTPRYLIKTRGQQVTLSCSPISGHRSVSWYQQTPGQGLQFLFEYFSETQRNKGNFPGRFSGRQFSNSRSEMNVSTLELGDSALYLCASSLDPADSYNEQFFGPGTRLTVL.

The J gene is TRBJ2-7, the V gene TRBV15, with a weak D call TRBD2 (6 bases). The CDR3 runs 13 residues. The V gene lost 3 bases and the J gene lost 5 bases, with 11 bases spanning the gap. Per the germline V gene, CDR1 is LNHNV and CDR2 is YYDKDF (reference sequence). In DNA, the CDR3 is TGTGCCACCAGCAGCGACAAGCGGGACGAGCAGTACTTC. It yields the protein CATSSDKRDEQYF.

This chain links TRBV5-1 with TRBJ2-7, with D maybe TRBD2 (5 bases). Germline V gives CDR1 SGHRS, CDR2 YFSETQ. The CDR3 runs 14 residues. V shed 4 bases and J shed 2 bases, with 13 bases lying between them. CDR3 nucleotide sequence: TGCGCCAGCAGCCCCGGGGAATATCCCTACGAGCAGTACTTC. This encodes CASSPGEYPYEQYF.